This entry lists 24 T cell receptor beta chains sequenced from one sample in a study of shared clonotypes between healthy human individuals. The data were produced by immunoSEQ multiplex PCR, yet TCRdb's version contains in-frame clones alone and is incomplete. This table has 2 million to 2.5 million clones, 95% appearing once. The sample comprised naive CD4+ T cells sorted from blood. The subset denotes: CD45RA+ positively selected. The origin of the receptors is a man aged 18 to 29 in good health.

This clone was seen once. This chain uses TRBV27 with TRBJ1-2, with D possibly TRBD1 on 6 matching bases. CDR1 MNHEY and CDR2 SMNVEV come from the germline V gene (reference sequence). Trimming shortened V by 4 bases and J by 0 bases, and 12 bases separated the two germline ends. There are 15 residues in the CDR3. CDR3 bases: TGTGCCAGCAGTTCCACAGGGAAAGCTAACTATGGCTACACCTTC. Protein sequence: CASSSTGKANYGYTF.

This clone was seen a single time. V usage is TRBV2 and J usage is TRBJ2-3; D is possibly TRBD2 (6 bases). V shed 5 bases and J shed 0 bases, with 12 bases lying between them. CDR1 is SNHLY and CDR2 is FYNNEI in the germline V gene. The CDR3 spans 15 residues. CDR3 sequence: CASSPRGTSTDTQYF. The CDR3 region has the DNA TGTGCCAGCAGTCCCCGGGGGACTAGCACAGATACGCAGTATTTT.

The chain is built from TRBV6-1 and TRBJ2-2; 10 bases match TRBD1. Germline CDR1 MNHNS, CDR2 SASEGT. The CDR3 has 14 residues. Trimming cost V 7 bases and J 7 bases; bases outside gene matches: 6. This chain's CDR3 is CASTGQGGDGELFF. The CDR3, as DNA: TGTGCCAGCACCGGACAGGGGGGGGACGGGGAGCTGTTTTTT.

V usage is TRBV5-1 and J usage is TRBJ1-2; a possible D gene is TRBD1 (5 bases). Germline V gene lookup returns CDR1 SGHRS and CDR2 YFSETQ. The CDR3 spans 15 residues. The V end lost 4 bases, the J end lost 2 bases, and 15 bases lay between the germline ends. DNA of the CDR3: TGCGCCAGCAGCCTGGGGGAAGGAGTCAACTATGGCTACACCTTC. Translation: CASSLGEGVNYGYTF.

The J gene is TRBJ2-2, the V gene TRBV5-1, with D possibly TRBD2 on 6 matching bases. The V end lost 4 bases, the J end lost 3 bases, and 13 bases lay between the germline ends. Germline V gene data show CDR1 as SGHRS and CDR2 as YFSETQ. This CDR3 has 15 residues. CDR3 DNA: TGCGCCAGCAGCATACCTGGAGGGGACACCGGGGAGCTGTTTTTT. As protein: CASSIPGGDTGELFF.

The J gene is TRBJ2-3, the V gene TRBV19, with D maybe TRBD2 (6 bases). CDR1 LNHDA and CDR2 SQIVND come from the germline V gene (reference sequence). V was clipped by 5 bases and J by 4 bases, with 16 bases between them. This CDR3 is 15 amino acids long. In DNA form, the CDR3 reads TGTGCCAGTAGTGTGGGTGTCCAGCGGGCAGATACGCAGTATTTT. This translates into CASSVGVQRADTQYF.

Remarks on this clone: Other nucleotide sequences from this sample produce the same CDR3. V gene TRBV18 combines with J gene TRBJ2-4, with a tentative D call TRBD1 (5 bases). CDR1 KGHSH and CDR2 LQKENI come from the germline V gene. Trimming removed 6 bases from V and 3 bases from J, with 9 bases in between. This CDR3 has 13 amino acids. In nucleotides, the CDR3 is TGTGCCAGCTCTCTCGACAGCAAAAACATTCAGTACTTC. The encoded protein is CASSLDSKNIQYF.

The chain carries TRBV5-4 and TRBJ2-5, with 8 bases aligning to TRBD1. Per the germline V gene, CDR1 is SGHNT and CDR2 is YYREEE (reference sequence). The CDR3 spans 15 residues. The V gene end was trimmed by 3 bases and the J gene end by 1 base; junction bases not matched to a gene: 5. In nucleotides, the CDR3 is TGTGCCAGCAGCTGGGACGACAGGGGCCAAGAGACCCAGTACTTC. It is translated as CASSWDDRGQETQYF.

This chain uses TRBV27 with TRBJ2-2, with D possibly matching TRBD1 (5 bases). Trimming removed 8 bases from V and 4 bases from J, with 17 bases in between. CDR3 length equals 15 residues. Germline V gives CDR1 MNHEY, CDR2 SMNVEV (reference sequence). CDR3 nucleotide sequence: TGTGCCAGCGGTCCCGGCAGGGTCGGCACCGGGGAGCTGTTTTTT. Translated, it gives CASGPGRVGTGELFF.

The V gene is TRBV20-1, the J gene TRBJ1-1; a weak D match, TRBD1 (6 bases). The germline V and J ends were trimmed by 1 base and 7 bases, with 7 bases remaining between them. CDR1 DFQATT and CDR2 SNEGSKA come from the germline V gene (reference sequence). The CDR3 is made up of 11 amino acids. This chain's CDR3 is CSARGTVEAFF. The CDR3 bases are TGCAGTGCTAGAGGGACAGTTGAAGCTTTCTTT.

This clone was observed a single time. The same CDR3 also results from other DNA sequences found in this sample. The chain uses TRBV10-3 and TRBJ2-7; D is uncertain. The CDR3 runs to 12 residues. Germline V gives CDR1 ENHRY, CDR2 SYGVKD. V was cut by 3 bases and J by 1 base, with 4 bases left in between. CDR3 region: CAISDRSYEQYF. The CDR3 nucleotides read TGTGCCATCAGTGACCGATCCTACGAGCAGTACTTC.

CDR3 residues: CASIANEKLFF. In DNA, the CDR3 is TGTGCCAGCATAGCTAATGAAAAACTGTTTTTT. The chain combines TRBV28 with TRBJ1-4; no firm D call. The germline gives CDR1 MDHEN, CDR2 SYDVKM. This CDR3 has 11 residues. Trimming left V 7 bases short and J 3 bases short, with 3 bases between.

This rearrangement joins TRBV7-2 to TRBJ1-1; D remains ambiguous. V shed 1 base and J shed 3 bases, with 6 bases lying between them. Germline V gives CDR1 SGHTA, CDR2 FQGNSA. The CDR3 totals 13 residues. The DNA for the CDR3 is TGTGCCAGCAGCTTAGAGAGGTACACTGAAGCTTTCTTT. This sequence encodes CASSLERYTEAFF. The whole variable domain, filled in from reference TRBV7-2 and TRBJ1-1, reads GAGVSQSPSNKVTEKGKDVELRCDPISGHTALYWYRQSLGQGLEFLIYFQGNSAPDKSGLPSDRFSAERTGGSVSTLTIQRTQQEDSAVYLCASSLERYTEAFFGQGTRLTVV.

The chain links TRBV6-4 to TRBJ2-2, with 7 bases fitting TRBD1. The germline CDR1 and CDR2 sequences are MRHNA and SNTAGT. Unmatched junction bases numbered 6, after V lost 7 bases and J lost 4 bases. The CDR3 covers 14 residues. The CDR3 DNA reads as TGTGCCAGCACTCGGGACAGTCTCACCGGGGAGCTGTTTTTT. Residues: CASTRDSLTGELFF.

In its sample, this clone was seen once. The chain links TRBV10-2 to TRBJ2-1, with D unresolved. Germline V lookup: CDR1 WSHSY, CDR2 SAAADI. V was trimmed by 7 bases and J by 4 bases, leaving 11 bases between them. This CDR3 spans 13 amino acids. The CDR3 DNA sequence: TGCGCCAGCAAAGGCCTCGTTTACAATGAGCAGTTCTTC. This sequence encodes CASKGLVYNEQFF.

This chain joins TRBV4-1 and TRBJ2-7; the D is unclear. This CDR3 is 15 amino acids long. Trimming cost V 0 bases and J 2 bases, with 11 bases left between them. Per germline, CDR1 MGHRA and CDR2 YSYEKL. CDR3 amino acids: CASSQEGTAAYEQYF. Here the CDR3 DNA reads TGCGCCAGCAGCCAAGAAGGAACAGCAGCCTACGAGCAGTACTTC.

The V gene is TRBV7-2, the J gene TRBJ2-2, with D hard to call. There are 15 residues in the CDR3. The germline CDR1 and CDR2 sequences are SGHTA and FQGNSA. The V end lost 5 bases, the J end lost 2 bases, and 12 bases lay between the germline ends. The CDR3 DNA reads TGTGCCAGCAGCGGCCGGGCCGCCAACACCGGGGAGCTGTTTTTT. Translated, it gives CASSGRAANTGELFF.

Only a few counts were recorded for this clone. V usage is TRBV6-7 and J usage is TRBJ1-4, with a possible D match to TRBD1 (5 bases). TRBV6-7 is filed as an ORF, its function uncertain. CDR3 length equals 18 residues. V lost 0 bases and J 0 bases, leaving 14 bases between the germline ends. The CDR3 sequence is CASSYSIFRQTTNEKLFF. CDR3 DNA sequence: TGTGCCAGCAGTTACTCGATATTCCGACAGACAACTAATGAAAAACTGTTTTTT.

The chain employs TRBV7-2 and TRBJ2-3, with unresolved D. V was shortened by 1 base and J by 2 bases, with 7 bases between the two germline ends. Germline V gene sequence: CDR1 SGHTA, CDR2 FQGNSA. This CDR3 is built from 14 residues. CDR3 sequence reads: CASSLGHITDTQYF. The CDR3 coding sequence is TGTGCCAGCAGCTTAGGACATATCACAGATACGCAGTATTTT. Looking up the rest from reference TRBV7-2 and TRBJ2-3 gives the full variable domain: GAGVSQSPSNKVTEKGKDVELRCDPISGHTALYWYRQSLGQGLEFLIYFQGNSAPDKSGLPSDRFSAERTGGSVSTLTIQRTQQEDSAVYLCASSLGHITDTQYFGPGTRLTVL.

The chain is built from TRBV7-9 and TRBJ1-5; 9 bases line up with TRBD1. The V gene end was trimmed by 6 bases and the J gene end by 6 bases; junction bases not matched to a gene: 6. The CDR3 is made up of 14 amino acids. Germline V gives CDR1 SEHNR, CDR2 FQNEAQ (reference sequence). The DNA for the CDR3 is TGTGCCAGCAGTTACGACAGGGGGGGTCAGCCCCAGCATTTT. The encoded protein is CASSYDRGGQPQHF.

CDR3 sequence reads: CASSGTGFRQPQHF. In DNA form, the CDR3 reads TGTGCCAGCAGCGGAACAGGGTTCAGGCAGCCCCAGCATTTT. The chain joins TRBV2 to TRBJ1-5; perhaps TRBD1 as D (6 bases). The CDR3 spans 14 residues. V was trimmed by 6 bases and J by 7 bases, leaving 16 bases between them. Germline V lookup: CDR1 SNHLY, CDR2 FYNNEI.

This clone appeared a single time. This chain links TRBV27 with TRBJ1-1; D uncertain. CDR3 length: 14 amino acids. The V end was cut by 3 bases, the J end by 2 bases, with 10 bases between. The V gene's germline CDR1 is MNHEY and CDR2 SMNVEV (reference sequence). The CDR3 here is CASSFEGDNTEAFF. In DNA form, the CDR3 reads TGTGCCAGCAGTTTCGAAGGCGATAACACTGAAGCTTTCTTT.

CDR3 amino acids: CASSDNQLPRAFF. CDR3 sequence (DNA): TGCGCCAGCAGTGATAATCAACTTCCACGGGCTTTCTTT. The chain is built from TRBV10-2 and TRBJ1-1; D remains unclear. V was cut by 3 bases and J by 11 bases, with 16 bases left in between. CDR1 is WSHSY, CDR2 SAAADI, per germline. The CDR3 runs to 13 residues.

The V gene is TRBV6-1, the J gene TRBJ1-5, with 7 positions matching TRBD1. This CDR3 comprises 16 residues. The V gene's germline CDR1 is MNHNS and CDR2 SASEGT. The trim removed 1 base at V and 4 bases at J, leaving 7 bases unmatched. The chain's CDR3 is CASSEGSGGWNQPQHF. The CDR3 bases are TGTGCCAGCAGTGAAGGGTCAGGGGGGTGGAATCAGCCCCAGCATTTT.